This is a list of T cell receptor beta chains from one sample in a study of neoadjuvant nivolumab and ipilimumab in lung cancer. Libraries were prepared by immunoSEQ multiplex PCR; TCRdb keeps only in-frame clonotypes and omits some of them. Of about 17,000 clones in the sample, 65% to 85% were seen once. The sequenced sample was tumor tissue, obtained after neoadjuvant nivolumab, alone or with ipilimumab, at or shortly before surgery. The source is an adult with non-small cell lung cancer. The CDR3 runs from the conserved cysteine through the conserved F or W. The order of the fields is V gene, clone size, D gene, J gene, CDR3 protein, CDR3 DNA. D genes are given only for firm matches. Rows give clone size only sometimes, using once, few, many, or a class for an expanded clone.

>TRBV5-1|-|TRBD2|TRBJ2-3
CASSKGLAGASDTQYF
TGCGCCAGCAGCAAAGGACTAGCGGGGGCTTCAGATACGCAGTATTTT
>TRBV5-1|-|-|TRBJ2-2
CASSPLTGELFF
TGCGCCAGCAGCCCCCTCACCGGGGAGCTGTTTTTT
>TRBV6-6|-|-|TRBJ2-7
CASRDVPDSGRYEQYF
TGTGCCAGCCGGGACGTCCCGGACTCCGGCCGTTACGAGCAGTACTTC
>TRBV29-1|-|-|TRBJ1-1
CSVLGALNTEAFF
TGCAGCGTTTTAGGGGCTCTGAACACTGAAGCTTTCTTT
>TRBV7-2|-|TRBD2|TRBJ2-1
CASSLATGGYNEQFF
TGTGCCAGCAGCTTAGCGACGGGGGGGTACAATGAGCAGTTCTTC
>TRBV14|-|-|TRBJ1-2
CASSQEEAGVNYGYTF
TGTGCCAGCAGCCAAGAAGAGGCAGGGGTTAACTATGGCTACACCTTC
>TRBV27|-|-|TRBJ1-2
CASSLTGSLGGYTF
TGTGCCAGCAGTTTAACCGGGAGCCTGGGTGGCTACACCTTC
>TRBV6-1|-|-|TRBJ1-5
CASSAGRARNQPQHF
TGTGCCAGCAGTGCGGGCAGGGCGCGCAATCAGCCCCAGCATTTT
>TRBV29-1|-|-|TRBJ1-6
CSVGMDTNSPLHF
TGCAGCGTTGGTATGGACACTAATTCACCCCTCCACTTT
>TRBV19|-|-|TRBJ2-1
CASSEEGVHNEQFF
TGTGCCAGTAGTGAAGAGGGGGTCCACAATGAGCAGTTCTTC
>TRBV5-1|-|TRBD1|TRBJ2-2
CASSPPGQDTGELFF
TGCGCCAGCAGCCCTCCGGGACAGGACACCGGGGAGCTGTTTTTT
>TRBV12-5|-|TRBD2|TRBJ2-1
CASGEDGLAGGNNEQFF
TGTGCTAGTGGTGAAGACGGACTAGCGGGGGGGAACAATGAGCAGTTCTTC
>TRBV11-3|-|TRBD1|TRBJ2-3
CASSAPGTGNTDTQYF
TGTGCCAGCAGCGCCCCCGGGACAGGGAACACAGATACGCAGTATTTT
>TRBV6-1|-|-|TRBJ1-6
CASSEIGNSPLHF
TGTGCCAGCAGTGAGATCGGGAATTCACCCCTCCACTTT
>TRBV6-5|few|TRBD1|TRBJ2-4
CASSPTGGTKNIQYF
TGTGCCAGCAGTCCCACAGGGGGCACCAAAAACATTCAGTACTTC
>TRBV29-1|medium-sized|TRBD1|TRBJ2-1
CSSTHRGSYNEQFF
TGCAGCTCGACTCACAGGGGTTCCTACAATGAGCAGTTCTTC
>TRBV5-1|-|-|TRBJ1-3
CASSEGGHSGNTIYF
TGCGCCAGCAGTGAGGGGGGACACTCTGGAAACACCATATATTTT
>TRBV30|-|TRBD1|TRBJ2-7
CAWSWGGQGYWSYYEQYF
TGTGCCTGGAGTTGGGGGGGACAGGGGTACTGGTCCTACTACGAGCAGTACTTC
>TRBV11-2|-|TRBD2|TRBJ2-2
CASSRTSVGELFF
TGTGCCAGCAGCCGAACTAGCGTCGGGGAGCTGTTTTTT
>TRBV7-2|-|-|TRBJ1-6
CASSSPYRNSPLHF
TGTGCCAGCAGTTCTCCTTACAGAAATTCACCCCTCCACTTT
>TRBV29-1|-|-|TRBJ1-2
CSVERRTVNANYGYTF
TGCAGCGTTGAAAGGCGAACGGTTAACGCTAACTATGGCTACACCTTC
>TRBV5-1|-|-|TRBJ2-5
CASSLTLMTGEETQYF
TGCGCCAGCAGCCTTACCTTAATGACTGGTGAAGAGACCCAGTACTTC
>TRBV6-1|-|-|TRBJ1-4
CASSEAPGPTNEKLFF
TGTGCCAGCAGTGAAGCCCCAGGCCCAACTAATGAAAAACTGTTTTTT
>TRBV5-1|-|-|TRBJ2-7
CASSLGQREQYF
TGCGCCAGCAGCTTGGGACAGCGGGAGCAGTACTTC
>TRBV15|medium-sized|-|TRBJ1-6
CATSRDSRDGSPLHF
TGTGCCACCAGCAGAGATTCTCGAGATGGTTCACCCCTCCACTTT
>TRBV30|-|-|TRBJ2-3
CAWRRKGADTQYF
TGTGCCTGGAGGAGGAAAGGCGCAGATACGCAGTATTTT
>TRBV11-2|-|-|TRBJ1-3
CASSLLGASGNTIYF
TGTGCCAGCAGCTTACTGGGGGCCTCTGGAAACACCATATATTTT
>TRBV6-6|-|-|TRBJ1-1
CASSRTMNTEAFF
TGTGCCAGCAGCCGTACGATGAACACTGAAGCTTTCTTT
>TRBV11-2|-|-|TRBJ2-2
CASRSDSNTGELFF
TGTGCCAGCAGATCCGACAGTAACACCGGGGAGCTGTTTTTT
>TRBV2|-|-|TRBJ2-6
CASSGNIDSGANVLTF
TGTGCCAGCAGTGGGAACATTGACTCTGGGGCCAACGTCCTGACTTTC
>TRBV6-5|-|-|TRBJ1-2
CASSPPGGIGDGYTF
TGTGCCAGCAGTCCCCCCGGGGGAATAGGGGATGGCTACACCTTC
>TRBV7-2|-|-|TRBJ1-1
CASSWDRNTEAFF
TGTGCCAGCAGCTGGGATCGGAACACTGAAGCTTTCTTT
>TRBV7-2|-|-|TRBJ2-2
CASSRSPDTGELFF
TGTGCCAGCAGCCGTTCCCCTGACACCGGGGAGCTGTTTTTT
>TRBV7-3|-|TRBD1|TRBJ1-1
CASGRDRLSEAFF
TGTGCCAGCGGCCGGGACAGGCTTTCTGAAGCTTTCTTT
>TRBV5-6|large|-|TRBJ1-4
CASSSQGPPRTSNEKLFF
TGTGCCAGCAGCTCTCAGGGGCCACCGCGTACTTCGAATGAAAAACTGTTTTTT
>TRBV6-5|-|-|TRBJ1-6
CASSYRGGNSPLHF
TGTGCCAGCAGTTACCGGGGGGGTAATTCACCCCTCCACTTT